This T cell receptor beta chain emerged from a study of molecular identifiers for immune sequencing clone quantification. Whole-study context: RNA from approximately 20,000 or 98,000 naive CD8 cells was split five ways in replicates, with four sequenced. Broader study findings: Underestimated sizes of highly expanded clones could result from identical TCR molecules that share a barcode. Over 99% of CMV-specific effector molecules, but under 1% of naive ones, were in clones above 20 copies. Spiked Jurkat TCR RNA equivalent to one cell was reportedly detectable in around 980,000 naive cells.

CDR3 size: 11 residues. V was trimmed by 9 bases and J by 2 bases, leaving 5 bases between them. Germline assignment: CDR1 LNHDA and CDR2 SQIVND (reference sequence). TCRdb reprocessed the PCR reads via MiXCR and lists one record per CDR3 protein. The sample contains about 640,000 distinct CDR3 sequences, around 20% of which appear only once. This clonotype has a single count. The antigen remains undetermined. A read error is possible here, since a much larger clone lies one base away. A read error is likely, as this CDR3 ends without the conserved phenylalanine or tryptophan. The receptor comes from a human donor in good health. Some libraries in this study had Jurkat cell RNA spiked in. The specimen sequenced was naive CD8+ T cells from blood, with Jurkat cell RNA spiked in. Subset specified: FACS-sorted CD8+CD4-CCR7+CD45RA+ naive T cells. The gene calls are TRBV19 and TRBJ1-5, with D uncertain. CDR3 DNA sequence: TGTGCCAGCGGGGGCAATCAGCCCCAGCATCTT. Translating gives CASGGNQPQHL.